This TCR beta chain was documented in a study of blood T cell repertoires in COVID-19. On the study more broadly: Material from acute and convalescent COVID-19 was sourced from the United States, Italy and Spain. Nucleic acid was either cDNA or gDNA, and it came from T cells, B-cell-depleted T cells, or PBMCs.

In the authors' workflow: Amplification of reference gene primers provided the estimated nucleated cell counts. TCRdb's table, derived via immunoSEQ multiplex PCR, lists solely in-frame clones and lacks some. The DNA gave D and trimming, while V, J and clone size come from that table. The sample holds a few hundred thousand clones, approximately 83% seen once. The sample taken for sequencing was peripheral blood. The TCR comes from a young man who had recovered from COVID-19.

This CDR3 is CAISRDRASGNTIYF. CDR3 nucleotides: TGTGCCATCAGTCGGGACAGGGCATCCGGAAACACCATATATTTT. The V call is TRBV10-3, the J call TRBJ1-3, with 9 bases that match TRBD1. After removal of 5 bases from V and 4 bases from J, the junction contained 6 bases not matched to a gene. This CDR3 comprises 15 residues. Per germline, CDR1 ENHRY and CDR2 SYGVKD.